These T cell receptor beta chains were read from a single sample in a study of cytomegalovirus exposure and HLA in healthy donors. Repertoires were generated with immunoSEQ multiplex PCR, while TCRdb's copy carries only in-frame clones and drops some. The profile shows tens of thousands of clones, 90% to 95% of them singletons. Sequencing used PBMCs. Receptors were obtained from a man younger than 35 in good health and CMV-seropositive. Each CDR3 is given with its conserved first and last residue.

length	V	J	CDR3
15	TRBV6-1	TRBJ2-7	CASSEARLTSYEQYF
12	TRBV5-1	TRBJ2-7	CASSPTSGEQYF
16	TRBV4-1	TRBJ2-2	CASSQDGTLDTGELFF
19	TRBV30	TRBJ1-3	CAWSFYYPRTGGSGNTIYF
15	TRBV19	TRBJ2-7	CASRSRDWNSYEQYF
14	TRBV6-5	TRBJ2-5	CASRTRDRGSTQYF
16	TRBV6-5	TRBJ2-7	CASSYSWLAGEYEQYF
15	TRBV12-2	TRBJ1-1	CASRPEAEKNTEAFF
13	TRBV2	TRBJ1-2	CASSSQGSYGYTF
12	TRBV10-3	TRBJ2-2	CATAGNTGELFF
15	TRBV11-3	TRBJ2-2	CASSPGQGRTGELFF
15	TRBV19	TRBJ2-7	CASSVAGTGTYEQYF
14	TRBV19	TRBJ1-5	CASSLTGGYQPQHF
14	TRBV27	TRBJ2-7	CASSEDSPDYEQYF
16	TRBV9	TRBJ2-2	CASSVAGLDLTGELFF
13	TRBV4-1	TRBJ1-4	CASSQAMNEKLFF
16	TRBV4-1	TRBJ1-2	CASRLPGQGARDGYTF
18	TRBV14	TRBJ2-3	CASSQELRITSGRDTQYF
14	TRBV6-5	TRBJ2-7	CASSYRTLVDEQYF
15	TRBV11-3	TRBJ2-5	CASSSGLARSETQYF
16	TRBV28	TRBJ2-7	CASSETGGLGSYEQYF
18	TRBV5-6	TRBJ2-6	CASSFGGPPLSGANVLTF
12	TRBV11-1	TRBJ1-2	CASSWDSYGYTF
15	TRBV30	TRBJ2-3	CAWSVLSGGADTQYF
13	TRBV19	TRBJ2-7	CASSILGRDEQYF
13	TRBV11-2	TRBJ2-5	CASSLGGEETQYF
13	TRBV9	TRBJ1-1	CASSQTVNTEAFF
18	TRBV27	TRBJ2-1	CASSWGQGTGDPDNEQFF